A selection of T cell receptor beta chains follows, all from one sample in a study of T cells in localized non-small cell lung cancer. The data were produced by immunoSEQ multiplex PCR, yet TCRdb's version contains in-frame clones alone and is incomplete. The sample shows approximately 7,100 clones, 43% of them seen only once. The starting material was lung tumor tissue, obtained before any cancer treatment. These TCRs come from a man between 40 and 70 years old with stage III lung adenocarcinoma. CDR3s include the opening cysteine and the closing phenylalanine or tryptophan. A D gene is named only where the DNA matches it firmly. Not every row has a clone size; where given, it reads once, few, many or a size class.

V	size	J	D	DNA	CDR3
TRBV7-1	-	TRBJ2-7	TRBD1	TGTGCCAGCAGGGACAGGACGGAGCTCTACGAGCAGTACTTC	CASRDRTELYEQYF
TRBV29-1	-	TRBJ2-7	TRBD1	TGCAGCGCCCAGGGACAGGGGGCGGTAGAGCAGTACTTC	CSAQGQGAVEQYF
TRBV11-3	-	TRBJ1-4	-	TGTGCCAGCAGCTTGGGGTTGGGCGGGGAAAAACTGTTTTTT	CASSLGLGGEKLFF
TRBV1	few	TRBJ1-3	-	TGCGCCAGCAGCCAAGATCGTAGGGGACAGGGGCTCGGAAACACCATATATTTT	CASSQDRRGQGLGNTIYF
TRBV11-3	medium-sized	TRBJ1-6	-	TGTGCCAGCAGCTTGGCCGCAGGGAACGATTCACCCCTCCACTTT	CASSLAAGNDSPLHF
TRBV14	-	TRBJ1-6	-	TGTGCCAGCAGCCACACCACCTCCAGTAGGGACTCACCCCTCCACTTT	CASSHTTSSRDSPLHF
TRBV9	few	TRBJ2-2	-	TGTGCCAGCATGGGCAGACTGAACACCGGGGAGCTGTTTTTT	CASMGRLNTGELFF
TRBV19	-	TRBJ1-4	TRBD1	TGTGCCAGTAGTATAGGACCAGGGGGCACTAATGAAAAACTGTTTTTT	CASSIGPGGTNEKLFF
TRBV6-8	few	TRBJ2-7	-	TGTGCCACAACCTCCGGGACTGCCTACGAGCAGTACTTC	CATTSGTAYEQYF
TRBV2	few	TRBJ2-3	-	TGTGCCAGCAGTCTAGGGGGGGGTGGCCTCAGCACAGATACGCAGTATTTT	CASSLGGGGLSTDTQYF
TRBV30	-	TRBJ2-2	-	TGTGCCTGGAGCGGTCGGGCGGGGATCACCGGGGAGCTGTTTTTT	CAWSGRAGITGELFF
TRBV18	-	TRBJ2-1	TRBD1	TGTGCCAGCTCACCACCCCGGACAGGTTACAATGAGCAGTTCTTC	CASSPPRTGYNEQFF
TRBV29-1	few	TRBJ1-1	TRBD1	TGCAGCGCGGACAGGCTCTTGAACACTGAAGCTTTCTTT	CSADRLLNTEAFF
TRBV15	-	TRBJ2-1	-	TGTGCCACCAGCAGAGATAGGGGGACCTACAATGAGCAGTTCTTC	CATSRDRGTYNEQFF
TRBV4-1	-	TRBJ2-7	-	TGCGCCAGCAGCCAAGTCGTCGGGAGTGGCCCCTCCTACGAGCAGTACTTC	CASSQVVGSGPSYEQYF
TRBV9	few	TRBJ2-1	-	TGTGCCAGCAGCGTAGGCGGGATATTGGGCAATGAGCAGTTCTTC	CASSVGGILGNEQFF
TRBV19	-	TRBJ2-7	-	TGTGCCAGTAGTACCACAGGTGTCGGCGAGCAGTACTTC	CASSTTGVGEQYF
TRBV15	-	TRBJ2-7	-	TGTGCCACCAGCAGCGAACGATGGGCCTACGAGCAGTACTTC	CATSSERWAYEQYF
TRBV11-3	few	TRBJ2-2	-	TGTGCCAGCAGCTTATCTCTACTTAACACCGGGGAGCTGTTTTTT	CASSLSLLNTGELFF
TRBV6-8	few	TRBJ1-6	TRBD1	TGTGCCAGCAACCGCGACAGGGGGTCTTATTCACCCCTCCACTTT	CASNRDRGSYSPLHF
TRBV11-3	few	TRBJ2-5	TRBD1	TGTGCCAGCAGCCGCGGGACAGGAAAGGAGACCCAGTACTTC	CASSRGTGKETQYF
TRBV10-1	-	TRBJ1-5	-	TGCGCCAGCAGTGAGTTTGGACAGATCTATCAGCCCCAGCATTTT	CASSEFGQIYQPQHF
TRBV6-8	-	TRBJ2-4	TRBD2	TGTGCCAGCAGCCAACAGGGGACTAGCGGAGAAAACATTCAGTACTTC	CASSQQGTSGENIQYF
TRBV11-1	few	TRBJ2-5	TRBD2	TGTGCCAGCAGCCATCCCAGCGGGGCCCGAGGGGAGACCCAGTACTTC	CASSHPSGARGETQYF
TRBV7-7	many	TRBJ2-7	-	TGTGCCAGCAGCCCGTCCCGGAAGGGAAAAGTTGGCGAGCAGTACTTC	CASSPSRKGKVGEQYF
TRBV30	few	TRBJ2-1	TRBD1	TGTGCCTGGAGTTCGGACAGGGGATACAATGAGCAGTTCTTC	CAWSSDRGYNEQFF
TRBV5-8	few	TRBJ1-1	TRBD1	TGTGCCACCAAAGGGACAGGCAACACTGAAGCTTTCTTT	CATKGTGNTEAFF
TRBV6-7	few	TRBJ1-3	-	TGTGCCAGCCGTCGACAGGCGAGCTCTGGAAACACCATATATTTT	CASRRQASSGNTIYF
TRBV25-1	-	TRBJ2-7	-	TGTGCCAGCAGTGAGCGTACAGGGACTCCCTACTACGAGCAGTACTTC	CASSERTGTPYYEQYF
TRBV11-3	-	TRBJ1-4	TRBD1	TGTGCCAGCAGTTACGACAGGGAGGGTGAAAAACTGTTTTTT	CASSYDREGEKLFF
TRBV29-1	-	TRBJ1-2	-	TGCAGCGTTGTCCCCGGGACGTCGGATGGCTACACCTTC	CSVVPGTSDGYTF
TRBV28	-	TRBJ2-2	-	TGTGCCAGCAGTTTAGGACGGTTCAACACCGGGGAGCTGTTTTTT	CASSLGRFNTGELFF
TRBV19	-	TRBJ1-4	TRBD1	TGTGCCAGTAGTCTGCAGGGACAGGGTTATGAAAAACTGTTTTTT	CASSLQGQGYEKLFF
TRBV19	once	TRBJ1-1	TRBD1	TGTGCCAGTAGTATCAGGACAGGGACTATGAACACTGAAGCTTTCTTT	CASSIRTGTMNTEAFF
TRBV30	-	TRBJ1-5	-	TGTGCCTGGAGGGGGCCCGCCGGGTCTCAGCCCCAGCATTTT	CAWRGPAGSQPQHF
TRBV15	once	TRBJ2-2	-	TGTGCCAGCAGCCCCACTGGCAGGGGGAACACCGGGGAGCTGTTTTTT	CASSPTGRGNTGELFF
TRBV18	-	TRBJ1-2	-	TGTGCCAGCTCACCACCGGATAACAGAGCCTATGGCTACACCTTC	CASSPPDNRAYGYTF
TRBV29-1	once	TRBJ2-3	TRBD1	TGCAGCGTTGAAGGAGGGGGCCCAGATACGCAGTATTTT	CSVEGGGPDTQYF
TRBV30	-	TRBJ2-3	-	TGTGCCTGGAGTGAGGGAAGCACAGGGATTTACACAGATACGCAGTATTTT	CAWSEGSTGIYTDTQYF
TRBV2	-	TRBJ2-7	-	TGTGCCAGCCTCGGGATCTTATACGAGCAGTACTTC	CASLGILYEQYF
TRBV10-2	-	TRBJ2-5	TRBD1	TGCGCCACAAAAACCGGGACAGGGGCGCCAGAGACCCAGTACTTC	CATKTGTGAPETQYF
TRBV18	-	TRBJ1-2	TRBD1	TGTGCCAGCTCACCGGGACAGGGGGATGGCTACACCTTC	CASSPGQGDGYTF